This T cell receptor (beta chain) was obtained from a study of blood T cell repertoires in COVID-19. Across the study: Both acute and convalescent COVID-19 samples were obtained from the United States, Italy and Spain.

Trimming stripped 1 base from V and 8 bases from J, with 14 bases between. The CDR3 runs 14 residues. Germline V gives CDR1 SGHTA, CDR2 FQGNSA. As originally analysed: Estimation of nucleated cell counts was performed using reference gene primer amplification. TCRdb's copy holds only in-frame clones and misses some; the assay was immunoSEQ multiplex PCR. V, J and clone size are taken as reported in that table, and D and trimming were inferred from the DNA itself. Of around 100,000 clones detected, about 75% appear once; the ten largest clones hold roughly 6.2%. The V call is TRBV7-2, the J call TRBJ1-2, with a tentative D call TRBD1 (5 bases). The specimen sequenced was peripheral blood. The sequence was collected from a man aged 80 or over with acute or convalescent COVID-19. CDR3 sequence reads: CASSLGSGILGYTF. CDR3 coding DNA: TGTGCCAGCAGCTTAGGATCAGGGATTTTAGGCTACACCTTC.